The clone carrying this TCR beta chain was recorded a few times. Its antigen is still unknown. This entry belongs to a study of T cell repertoires in cytomegalovirus infection. Study-wide context: CMV infection together with matching HLA type was indicated by public TCR beta signatures. Whole-study findings and limits: Cumulative frequency of public TCR beta families picked out carriers of CMV plus the relevant HLA. The ex vivo response was dominated by HLA-C-restricted CMV-specific TCR beta clonotypes.

Looked up from germline, CDR1 is SGHNT and CDR2 is YENEEA. The CDR3 extends over 15 amino acids. With 4 bases removed from V and 0 bases from J, the gap between germline ends came to 11 bases. Each CDR3 protein is one row after TCRdb ran MiXCR on the reads. The data hold about 700,000 distinct CDR3 sequences, with roughly a third observed a single time. The TCR was taken from a human donor in good health (CMV status not recorded). Some clones in this sample may be carry-over from other donors' samples. The chain links TRBV11-3 to TRBJ2-3; D might be TRBD1 (5 bases). The specimen comprised cultured PBMCs, sampled from culture after CMV antigen stimulation. CDR3 residues: CASSSQGVSTDTQYF. The CDR3, as DNA: TGTGCCAGCAGCTCTCAGGGCGTGAGCACAGATACGCAGTATTTT.